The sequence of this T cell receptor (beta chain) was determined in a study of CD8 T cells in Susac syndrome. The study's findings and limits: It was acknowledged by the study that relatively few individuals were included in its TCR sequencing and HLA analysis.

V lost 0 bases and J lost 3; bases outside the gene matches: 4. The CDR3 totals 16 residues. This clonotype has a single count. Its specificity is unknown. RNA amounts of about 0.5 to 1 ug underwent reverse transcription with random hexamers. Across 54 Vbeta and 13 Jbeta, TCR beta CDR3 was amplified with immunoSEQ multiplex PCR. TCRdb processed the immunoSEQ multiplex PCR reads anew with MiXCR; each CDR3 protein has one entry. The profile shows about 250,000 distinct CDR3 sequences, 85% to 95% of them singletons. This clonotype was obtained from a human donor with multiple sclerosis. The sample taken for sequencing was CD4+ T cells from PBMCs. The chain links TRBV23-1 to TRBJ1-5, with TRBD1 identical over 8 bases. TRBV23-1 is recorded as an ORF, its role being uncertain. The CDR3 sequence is CASSQSGQGHNQPQHF. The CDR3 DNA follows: TGCGCCAGCAGTCAATCCGGACAGGGTCACAATCAGCCCCAGCATTTT.